Listed below are T cell receptor beta chains from one sample, sequenced in a study of response to subunit inactivated influenza vaccine. TCRdb fed the RT-PCR reads into MiXCR, producing one record per CDR3 protein. The table records some 540,000 distinct CDR3 sequences, under 30% of them present only once. These data were also reused for a study on T cells expressing NK-cell markers.

This specimen was CD4+ T cells sorted from PBMCs, taken 12 days after vaccination. The receptors were sampled from a man in his fifties or sixties who received an inactivated influenza vaccine. The CDR3 runs from the conserved cysteine through the conserved F or W. D genes are given only for firm matches.

j_gene: TRBJ2-2; v_gene: TRBV6-4; d_gene: TRBD2; CDR3aa: CASSATGTSLGTGELFF
j_gene: TRBJ2-1; v_gene: TRBV20-1; d_gene: TRBD1; CDR3aa: CSVARTGLYNEQFF
j_gene: TRBJ1-2; v_gene: TRBV4-1; d_gene: .; CDR3aa: CASSQDLGYGYTF
j_gene: TRBJ2-1; v_gene: TRBV20-1; d_gene: TRBD2; CDR3aa: CSARVPTSGSRNEQFF
j_gene: TRBJ2-3; v_gene: TRBV6-2/TRBV6-3; d_gene: TRBD2; CDR3aa: CASGGRDYKRPGTDTQYF
j_gene: TRBJ2-5; v_gene: TRBV3-1; d_gene: TRBD2; CDR3aa: CASSPTSGGGETQYF
j_gene: TRBJ2-2; v_gene: TRBV15; d_gene: .; CDR3aa: CATSRDQTAGELFF
j_gene: TRBJ1-1; v_gene: TRBV4-2; d_gene: TRBD1; CDR3aa: CASSQAPTGMNTEAFF
j_gene: TRBJ2-5; v_gene: TRBV9; d_gene: .; CDR3aa: CASSVAGGTQETQYF
j_gene: TRBJ2-7; v_gene: TRBV15; d_gene: .; CDR3aa: CATSRKDYEQYF
j_gene: TRBJ2-3; v_gene: TRBV5-1; d_gene: .; CDR3aa: CASSSSGTRTDTQYF
j_gene: TRBJ2-1; v_gene: TRBV6-2/TRBV6-3; d_gene: TRBD2; CDR3aa: CASSPFGTRGDEQFF
j_gene: TRBJ1-5; v_gene: TRBV12-3/TRBV12-4; d_gene: .; CDR3aa: CASSILGGNQPQHF
j_gene: TRBJ1-4; v_gene: TRBV10-3; d_gene: .; CDR3aa: CAISESRGGSNEKLFF
j_gene: TRBJ2-4; v_gene: TRBV29-1; d_gene: TRBD1; CDR3aa: CSVAGTAMTKNIQYF
j_gene: TRBJ2-6; v_gene: TRBV7-2; d_gene: .; CDR3aa: CASSRAILANVLTF
j_gene: TRBJ2-1; v_gene: TRBV9; d_gene: TRBD2; CDR3aa: CASSVAAGGPPLYNLFF
j_gene: TRBJ2-5; v_gene: TRBV6-1; d_gene: TRBD2; CDR3aa: CASKLSGTSQETQYF
j_gene: TRBJ2-2; v_gene: TRBV2; d_gene: .; CDR3aa: CASSDPGLGTGELFF
j_gene: TRBJ2-3; v_gene: TRBV27; d_gene: .; CDR3aa: CASGLTTDTQYF
j_gene: TRBJ2-3; v_gene: TRBV4-2; d_gene: TRBD2; CDR3aa: CASSQDAASGSTAADTQYF
j_gene: TRBJ2-1; v_gene: TRBV11-2; d_gene: .; CDR3aa: CASSLERSYEQFF
j_gene: TRBJ2-3; v_gene: TRBV19; d_gene: .; CDR3aa: CASSMGRSQYF
j_gene: TRBJ2-7; v_gene: TRBV12-3/TRBV12-4; d_gene: TRBD1; CDR3aa: CASRTGGYEQYF
j_gene: TRBJ1-5; v_gene: TRBV12-3/TRBV12-4; d_gene: .; CDR3aa: CASSLGSLGRQPQHF
j_gene: TRBJ2-7; v_gene: TRBV20-1; d_gene: TRBD2; CDR3aa: CSARGRWSSGNYEQYF
j_gene: TRBJ2-7; v_gene: TRBV9; d_gene: .; CDR3aa: CASSVAPGSQYEQYF
j_gene: TRBJ2-5; v_gene: TRBV5-1; d_gene: .; CDR3aa: CASSLAATASQETQYF
j_gene: TRBJ2-7; v_gene: TRBV20-1; d_gene: .; CDR3aa: CSAPPSGRFRSEQYF
j_gene: TRBJ1-6; v_gene: TRBV20-1; d_gene: TRBD1; CDR3aa: CSARQGYNSPLHF
j_gene: TRBJ2-1; v_gene: TRBV7-9; d_gene: TRBD1; CDR3aa: CASRHTGTGGPIEQFF
j_gene: TRBJ2-6; v_gene: TRBV5-1; d_gene: .; CDR3aa: CASSLGGDLSANVLTF
j_gene: TRBJ2-2; v_gene: TRBV30; d_gene: .; CDR3aa: CAWSVLGQSNTGELFF
j_gene: TRBJ1-1; v_gene: TRBV20-1; d_gene: TRBD1; CDR3aa: CSATSDRVGAFF
j_gene: TRBJ2-7; v_gene: TRBV30; d_gene: .; CDR3aa: CAWSEGQGYYEQYF
j_gene: TRBJ1-2; v_gene: TRBV4-1; d_gene: .; CDR3aa: CASSRDPGRNNYGYTF
j_gene: TRBJ1-1; v_gene: TRBV28; d_gene: .; CDR3aa: CASSFNANTEAFF
j_gene: TRBJ1-5; v_gene: TRBV19; d_gene: .; CDR3aa: CAICGNQPQHF
j_gene: TRBJ2-1; v_gene: TRBV20-1; d_gene: TRBD2; CDR3aa: CSARETTSGYNEQFF
j_gene: TRBJ2-2; v_gene: TRBV10-3; d_gene: TRBD1; CDR3aa: CAISDLQGAGELFF
j_gene: TRBJ1-5; v_gene: TRBV2; d_gene: .; CDR3aa: CASSGGLPAGNQPQHF
j_gene: TRBJ1-6; v_gene: TRBV10-1; d_gene: .; CDR3aa: CASSEGFRGKLNSPLHF
j_gene: TRBJ2-5; v_gene: TRBV5-1; d_gene: TRBD1; CDR3aa: CASSSGQGMETQYF
j_gene: TRBJ2-5; v_gene: TRBV13; d_gene: .; CDR3aa: CASRPRVIQETQYF
j_gene: TRBJ1-4; v_gene: TRBV7-9; d_gene: .; CDR3aa: CASNQQGRGEKLFF
j_gene: TRBJ1-1; v_gene: TRBV6-5; d_gene: TRBD1; CDR3aa: CASSYGPGQGAAFF
j_gene: TRBJ2-3; v_gene: TRBV30; d_gene: .; CDR3aa: CAWGSGSTDTQYF
j_gene: TRBJ2-7; v_gene: TRBV4-1; d_gene: TRBD1; CDR3aa: CASSSNAGTGGREQYF
j_gene: TRBJ1-2; v_gene: TRBV10-3; d_gene: .; CDR3aa: CADRDPMESGYTF
j_gene: TRBJ2-3; v_gene: TRBV7-9; d_gene: .; CDR3aa: CASARDRGTDTQYF
j_gene: TRBJ2-3; v_gene: TRBV11-2; d_gene: TRBD2; CDR3aa: CASSQRRGRGGATDTQYF
j_gene: TRBJ2-5; v_gene: TRBV29-1; d_gene: .; CDR3aa: CSVDWGGMETQYF
j_gene: TRBJ1-1; v_gene: TRBV14; d_gene: .; CDR3aa: CASSEFTGHTEAFF
j_gene: TRBJ1-2; v_gene: TRBV5-1; d_gene: .; CDR3aa: CASSLGLLPGHGYTF
j_gene: TRBJ2-1; v_gene: TRBV15; d_gene: TRBD2; CDR3aa: CATSPGLAGAYNEQFF
j_gene: TRBJ2-5; v_gene: TRBV7-2; d_gene: TRBD1; CDR3aa: CASSLSPDRAETQYF
j_gene: TRBJ1-2; v_gene: TRBV12-3/TRBV12-4; d_gene: TRBD1; CDR3aa: CASSPMTGGNYGYTF
j_gene: TRBJ2-4; v_gene: TRBV7-8; d_gene: .; CDR3aa: CASSLRPVGAKNIQYF
j_gene: TRBJ2-3; v_gene: TRBV7-2; d_gene: .; CDR3aa: CASSLGFISVPDTQYF